These 10 T cell receptor beta chains were sequenced from one sample in a study of cytomegalovirus exposure and HLA in healthy donors. With 60 Vbeta and 13 Jbeta primers, the PCR was carried out. Data came from immunoSEQ multiplex PCR; TCRdb stores just in-frame clones and leaves some out. The table shows around 190,000 clones, with roughly 74% occurring only once. Sequenced: PBMCs. The receptors originated from a woman younger than 45 in good health and CMV-seropositive.

The rearrangement uses TRBV4-3 and TRBJ2-1; tentatively, D is TRBD2 (5 bases). V lost 0 bases, J lost 4 bases, and 10 bases lay in between. The CDR3 totals 15 residues. Germline V gene sequence: CDR1 LGHNA, CDR2 YSLEER. CDR3 in amino acids: CASSQDSDPYNEQFF. As DNA, the CDR3 is TGCGCCAGCAGCCAAGATAGCGACCCTTACAATGAGCAGTTCTTC.

Only one count was recorded for this clone. The rearrangement joins TRBV19 to TRBJ2-5; D might be TRBD1 (6 bases). The end of the DNA is better explained by TRBJ2-7, so the J call may be wrong. Germline V gives CDR1 LNHDA, CDR2 SQIVND (reference sequence). This CDR3 is built from 13 residues. The CDR3 DNA reads as TGTGCCAGTAGTATAGTCCCAGGGGCCGAGCAGTACTTC. This sequence encodes CASSIVPGAEQYF.

The DNA for the CDR3 is TGTGCCAGCAGCGTAAAGACAGGGGGCGGGGAGCTGTTTTTT. The encoded protein is CASSVKTGGGELFF. The J gene is TRBJ2-2, the V gene TRBV9, with 9 nucleotides matching TRBD1. Trimming cost V 1 base and J 7 bases; bases outside gene matches: 2. Germline CDR1 SGDLS, CDR2 YYNGEE. The CDR3 spans 14 residues.

The V and J genes are TRBV7-2 and TRBJ2-5, with a weak D call TRBD1 (6 bases). Germline CDR1 SGHTA, CDR2 FQGNSA. Trimming took 0 bases from V and 2 from J, leaving 10 bases between them. The CDR3 is 15 residues long. Written as DNA, the CDR3 is TGTGCCAGCAGCTTAGCGCTTCAGGGGCAAGAGACCCAGTACTTC. Translation: CASSLALQGQETQYF.

This chain connects TRBV12-5 to TRBJ1-5; 10 bases fit TRBD1. The CDR3 contains 18 residues. Trimming at V came to 2 bases and at J to 5 bases, leaving 12 bases not matched to a gene. The germline CDR1 and CDR2 sequences are LGHNT and FRNRAP. CDR3 sequence: CASGLPLRDRGHYQPQHF. Written as DNA, the CDR3 is TGTGCTAGTGGTTTGCCGCTCCGGGACAGGGGACATTATCAGCCCCAGCATTTT.

Only a few counts were recorded for this clone. One end of the junction varies from germline; a read error may be responsible. CDR3 DNA: TGTGCCAGCAGCCGCCTACAGGGCCTTCTCTACCAGCAGTACTTC. As protein: CASSRLQGLLYQQYF. V is TRBV6-5 and J is TRBJ2-7; TRBD1 is a possible D gene (6 bases). CDR3 length: 15 amino acids. Germline V gene sequence: CDR1 MNHEY, CDR2 SVGAGI.

The rearrangement uses TRBV7-2 and TRBJ1-5, with 8 bases matching TRBD1. CDR1 is SGHTA and CDR2 is FQGNSA in the germline V gene. Trimming cost V 5 bases and J 5 bases; bases outside gene matches: 11. The CDR3 has 16 amino acids. CDR3 in DNA: TGTGCCAGCAGCAAGCTAGGACAGGGCGGGGATCAGCCCCAGCATTTT. Translating gives CASSKLGQGGDQPQHF. Based on the CDR3 plus reference TRBV7-2 and TRBJ1-5, the full variable domain is GAGVSQSPSNKVTEKGKDVELRCDPISGHTALYWYRQSLGQGLEFLIYFQGNSAPDKSGLPSDRFSAERTGGSVSTLTIQRTQQEDSAVYLCASSKLGQGGDQPQHFGDGTRLSIL.

This clone showed up just a few times. DNA of the CDR3: TGTGCCAGCAGCTTTAGAGTCACTGGGGCCAACGTCCTGACTTTC. Amino acid sequence: CASSFRVTGANVLTF. The rearrangement links TRBV5-4 to TRBJ2-6; D is ambiguous. The CDR3 runs 15 residues. Germline V gene lookup returns CDR1 SGHNT and CDR2 YYREEE (reference sequence). Trimming shortened V by 2 bases and J by 2 bases, and 8 bases separated the two germline ends. The variable domain in full, completed from reference TRBV5-4 and TRBJ2-6, reads ETGVTQSPTHLIKTRGQQVTLRCSSQSGHNTVSWYQQALGQGPQFIFQYYREEENGRGNFPPRFSGLQFPNYSSELNVNALELDDSALYLCASSFRVTGANVLTFGAGSRLTVL.

In nucleotides, the CDR3 is TGTGCCAGCAGTGTCGCCAGCGGGGGAGACACCGGGGAGCTGTTTTTT. Amino acid sequence: CASSVASGGDTGELFF. The chain combines TRBV2 with TRBJ2-2; 8 bases line up with TRBD2. This CDR3 spans 16 amino acids. The ends lost 4 bases at V and 3 bases at J; junction bases unmatched: 7. Germline values: CDR1 SNHLY, CDR2 FYNNEI.

This chain links TRBV7-2 with TRBJ2-7; the D gene is possibly TRBD2 (7 bases). The CDR3 has 17 residues. Per germline, CDR1 SGHTA and CDR2 FQGNSA. The ends were cut back, 1 base at V and 7 bases at J, with 23 bases in the middle. CDR3 DNA sequence: TGTGCCAGCAGCTTAGTGGCGACTACCTCGGGGGGCCGGGAGCAGTACTTC. This sequence encodes CASSLVATTSGGREQYF.